This T cell receptor beta chain was identified in a study of monozygotic twins with cystic fibrosis. Study overall: Approximately 3.2 micrograms of fragmented DNA underwent approximately 15 PCR cycles for library preparation. Study findings and constraints: Co-twins had the most similar V usage for 13 of 16 pairs, J for 8.

The assay was immunoSEQ multiplex PCR, and TCRdb's table has in-frame clones only and misses some. The profile shows 34,000 or so clones, about 90% of them singletons. Notes on this clone: Its antigen is not known.

The CDR3 runs 14 residues. V shed 0 bases and J shed 3 bases, with 9 bases lying between them. In germline, CDR1 is SGHRS, CDR2 YFSETQ. This receptor was identified in a boy aged 2 to 10 with cystic fibrosis. The sample comprised blood. The V gene is TRBV5-1, the J gene TRBJ1-1; no clear D gene. CDR3 region: CASSLEHGDTEAFF. The CDR3 DNA follows: TGCGCCAGCAGCTTGGAGCACGGAGACACTGAAGCTTTCTTT.